This passage covers 21 T cell receptor beta chains from one sample sequenced in a study of CD8+CD57+ T cells in acquired aplastic anemia. Genomic DNA acted as the template from which TCR beta VDJ combination and CDR3 sequence profiling were carried out. TCRdb reprocessed the reads via MiXCR and lists one record per CDR3 protein. This table holds 180,000 or so distinct CDR3 sequences, roughly 48% found once. For sequencing, patients were chosen who had shown expansion of CD8+CD57+ cells by flow cytometry. The sequencing sample was made of sorted CD4+, CD8+, or CD8+CD57+ T cells (not recorded which) from PBMCs. The receptor set was obtained from a human donor with aplastic anemia.

Comments on this clonotype: A much larger clone differs by one base, so this may be a read error. As DNA, the CDR3 is TGTGCCAGCAGTGTCCATGCAGGCGGAGGAGCGCAGGGGCAGCTCTTC. It codes for CASSVHAGGGAQGQLF. The chain combines TRBV12-3 or TRBV12-4 with TRBJ2-1; tentatively, D is TRBD1 (6 bases). The CDR3 length is 16 residues.

The J gene is TRBJ2-7, the V gene TRBV29-1; 7 nucleotides agree with TRBD1. The CDR3 has 11 residues. Germline CDR1 is SQVTM and CDR2 is ANQGSEA. J was trimmed by 4 bases and V by 4 bases; bases with no gene match: 1. The CDR3 reads CSVGTGYEQYF. For the CDR3, the DNA is TGCAGCGTTGGGACAGGATACGAGCAGTACTTC.

This sequence joins TRBV29-1 and TRBJ1-2; D unclear. Germline lookup yields CDR1 SQVTM and CDR2 ANQGSEA. The CDR3 runs to 12 residues. V shed 8 bases and J shed 5 bases, with 15 bases lying between them. CDR3 sequence (DNA): TGCAGCCTCATCACGACACCGTATGGCTACACCTTC. Translated: CSLITTPYGYTF.

In this sample, this clonotype turned up many times. V gene TRBV6-2 or TRBV6-3 combines with J gene TRBJ1-6; TRBD1 aligns across 7 bases. The J segment lost 0 bases and the V segment lost 0 bases, leaving 8 bases of the junction unmatched. The CDR3 consists of 19 residues. CDR1 is MNHEY, CDR2 SVGEGT, per germline. The chain's CDR3 is CASSYSRGGDSSYNSPLHF. CDR3 nucleotide sequence: TGTGCCAGCAGTTACTCGAGAGGGGGCGATAGCTCCTATAATTCACCCCTCCACTTT.

This clonotype was seen a single time. The V and J genes are TRBV29-1 and TRBJ2-1; D unresolved. The V end was cut by 6 bases, the J end by 9 bases, with 12 bases between. Germline V gives CDR1 SQVTM, CDR2 ANQGSEA. This CDR3 contains 11 residues. The DNA for the CDR3 is TGCAGCGTAAGCGAAGCCGGTGAGCAGTTCTTC. Translated, it gives CSVSEAGEQFF.

This clonotype was counted many times. The chain recombines TRBV19 with TRBJ1-1; 7 nucleotides agree with TRBD1. V was clipped by 3 bases and J by 4 bases; unmatched bases: 5. The CDR3 sequence is 14 residues long. From germline, CDR1 is LNHDA and CDR2 SQIVND (reference sequence). CDR3 protein: CASSIRGQGTEAFF. For the CDR3, the DNA is TGTGCCAGTAGTATTAGGGGGCAGGGCACTGAAGCTTTCTTT.

The rearrangement uses TRBV24-1 and TRBJ2-1; 12 bases fit TRBD2. V shed 6 bases and J 9 bases; nucleotides not matched to a gene: 8. Germline CDR1 reads KGHDR; CDR2 reads SFDVKD. This CDR3 has 15 residues. This CDR3 is CATSPSSGRAGEQFF. The CDR3 DNA reads as TGTGCCACCAGTCCTTCTAGCGGGAGGGCCGGTGAGCAGTTCTTC.

This clonotype was picked up a small number of times. This chain connects TRBV24-1 to TRBJ2-5; D ambiguous. The CDR3 runs to 14 residues. V lost 0 bases to trimming and J lost 3 bases, with 7 bases between them. The germline V gene encodes CDR1 KGHDR and CDR2 SFDVKD. Here the CDR3 reads CATSDLGSEETQYF. In nucleotides, the CDR3 is TGTGCCACCAGTGATTTGGGCAGCGAAGAGACCCAGTACTTC.

This clonotype was seen once. The chain is built from TRBV10-3 and TRBJ2-7, with D unresolved. Trimming removed 0 bases from V and 3 bases from J, with 6 bases in between. The CDR3 is 13 residues long. Germline lookup yields CDR1 ENHRY and CDR2 SYGVKD. CDR3 nucleotide sequence: TGTGCCATCAGTGAGTCGATCGACTACGAGCAGTACTTC. It codes for CAISESIDYEQYF.

This clonotype occurred a few times. The chain employs TRBV12-3 or TRBV12-4 and TRBJ2-3; perhaps TRBD1 as D (6 bases). Trimming stripped 1 base from V and 14 bases from J, with 10 bases between. The CDR3 runs to 11 residues. In DNA, the CDR3 is TGTGCCAGCAGTTTAGGGGGACACGGGTATTTT. This sequence encodes CASSLGGHGYF.

This clonotype occurred many times. This chain joins TRBV2 and TRBJ2-7, with 7 bases that match TRBD2. The germline gives CDR1 SNHLY, CDR2 FYNNEI. V lost 3 bases to trimming and J lost 2 bases; unmatched junction nucleotides: 7. This CDR3 contains 15 residues. CDR3: CASSDSRTRAYEQYF. Here the CDR3 DNA reads TGTGCCAGCAGTGATAGTAGGACTAGGGCCTACGAGCAGTACTTC.

The rearrangement uses TRBV7-8 and TRBJ1-1; D is possibly TRBD1 (5 bases). CDR3 length: 14 residues. Germline V gives CDR1 SGHVS, CDR2 FQNEAQ. V lost 5 bases to trimming and J lost 5 bases, with 15 bases between them. CDR3 sequence reads: CASSPQRGATEAFF. CDR3 nucleotide sequence: TGTGCCAGCAGCCCTCAAAGGGGTGCGACTGAAGCTTTCTTT.

This clonotype was detected ten times or more. The chain links TRBV19 to TRBJ2-7; 9 bases map to TRBD1. The CDR3 length is 16 residues. Germline CDR1 is LNHDA and CDR2 is SQIVND (reference sequence). J gave up 2 bases and V 3 bases, and 8 bases lay outside the gene matches. CDR3 residues: CASSILTGTGTYEQYF. CDR3 bases: TGTGCCAGTAGTATCCTTACCGGGACAGGGACCTACGAGCAGTACTTC. Supplemented by reference TRBV19 and TRBJ2-7, the full variable domain reads DGGITQSPKYLFRKEGQNVTLSCEQNLNHDAMYWYRQDPGQGLRLIYYSQIVNDFQKGDIAEGYSVSREKKESFPLTVTSAQKNPTAFYLCASSILTGTGTYEQYFGPGTRLTVT.

This clonotype is labeled medium-sized (0.01 to 0.1%). This chain uses TRBV29-1 with TRBJ2-3; 12 positions agree with TRBD2. The V and J ends lost 3 bases and 2 bases, in that order; junction bases with no gene match: 9. The CDR3 consists of 17 residues. CDR1 and CDR2 from the germline V gene are SQVTM and ANQGSEA. CDR3 region: CSVDLGLAGGLTDTQYF. As DNA, the CDR3 is TGCAGCGTTGATCTAGGGCTAGCGGGGGGGCTCACAGATACGCAGTATTTT.

The chain's CDR3 is CASRGSGPTDTQYF. CDR3 sequence (DNA): TGTGCCTCCCGCGGTAGCGGGCCCACAGATACGCAGTATTTT. The chain joins TRBV5-3 to TRBJ2-3; 7 bases match TRBD2. TRBV5-3 is identified as an open reading frame with a role that is uncertain. CDR3 length: 14 amino acids. V was clipped by 10 bases and J by 2 bases; unmatched bases: 10.

This clonotype was seen many times. This chain connects TRBV7-3 to TRBJ1-5; D gene ambiguous. The germline V gene has CDR1 SGHTA and CDR2 FQGTGA. Trimming took off 4 bases at V and 7 bases at J, with 11 bases between the two ends. This CDR3 has 13 amino acids. The CDR3 reads CASSSSVGQPQHF. The CDR3 bases are TGTGCCAGCAGCTCAAGTGTGGGACAGCCCCAGCATTTT.

Many counts were recorded for this clonotype. The CDR3 DNA sequence: TGTGCCAGCAGCTCATCAGGGGGCTCCTATGGCTACACCTTC. Its protein product is CASSSSGGSYGYTF. The chain couples TRBV7-9 to TRBJ1-2, with 8 nucleotides matching TRBD1. Germline V gene lookup returns CDR1 SEHNR and CDR2 FQNEAQ (reference sequence). V was clipped by 4 bases and J by 4 bases; unmatched bases: 5. The length of the CDR3 is 14 residues.

This clonotype was counted between two and nine times. This chain joins TRBV11-2 and TRBJ1-1; possibly TRBD1 for D (5 bases). The CDR3 totals 14 residues. Germline V CDR1 and CDR2: SGHAT, FQNNGV. Trimming took 5 bases from V and 10 from J, leaving 20 bases between them. CDR3 residues: CASSLESGTYGAFF. In DNA form, the CDR3 reads TGTGCCAGCAGCCTCGAGTCCGGGACTTACGGAGCTTTCTTT.

This clonotype was observed at least ten times. V gene TRBV11-1 combines with J gene TRBJ2-5, with D perhaps matching TRBD1 (6 bases). CDR3 length equals 16 residues. From germline, CDR1 is SGHAT and CDR2 FQDESV (reference sequence). Trimming shortened V by 1 base and J by 0 bases, and 12 bases separated the two germline ends. The DNA for the CDR3 is TGTGCCAGCAGCTTAGGCTTCGACAGGTACCAAGAGACCCAGTACTTC. Encoded protein: CASSLGFDRYQETQYF.

This rearrangement joins TRBV7-9 to TRBJ1-2; possibly TRBD1 for D (5 bases). The germline V gene encodes CDR1 SEHNR and CDR2 FQNEAQ (reference sequence). The CDR3 is made up of 17 amino acids. Between the trimmed V and J ends, which lost 1 base and 2 bases, there was a span of 17 bases. CDR3 residues: CASSLGGTAAYNYGYTF. DNA for the CDR3: TGTGCCAGCAGCTTAGGCGGGACCGCGGCCTACAACTATGGCTACACCTTC.

V and J are TRBV19 and TRBJ1-4; 9 positions agree with TRBD1. Germline V CDR1 and CDR2: LNHDA, SQIVND (reference sequence). The CDR3 is 13 amino acids. With V trimmed by 7 bases and J by 6 bases, 3 bases remained unmatched. CDR3 DNA sequence: TGTGCCAGTATCGACAGGGGGGATGAAAAACTGTTTTTT. Amino acid sequence: CASIDRGDEKLFF.